Presented here are 9 T cell receptor beta chains from one specimen sequenced in a study of CD8 T cells in acute hepatitis C reinfection. Profiling relied on immunoSEQ multiplex PCR, and the TCRdb table lists in-frame clones only, not all of them. The data hold about 40,000 clones, with 80% to 90% observed a single time. Time point in this sample: naive CD8 control sorted from an acute-time-point sample. Sequenced input: naive CD8+ T cells from PBMCs. The source is a woman in her late teens or twenties who spontaneously cleared hepatitis C infection.

This clone was detected only a few times. This sequence joins TRBV27 and TRBJ2-7; TRBD1 aligns across 7 bases. The CDR3 has 13 amino acids. CDR1 and CDR2 from the germline V gene are MNHEY and SMNVEV (reference sequence). With V trimmed by 6 bases and J by 0 bases, 2 bases remained unmatched. The CDR3 spells CASSQGVSYEQYF. For the CDR3, the DNA is TGTGCCAGCAGCCAGGGGGTCTCCTACGAGCAGTACTTC.

The rearrangement links TRBV2 to TRBJ2-1, with D unresolved. CDR1 is SNHLY, CDR2 FYNNEI, per germline. V lost 8 bases, J lost 10 bases, and 6 bases lay in between. The CDR3 has 9 residues. The CDR3 protein is CASAPEQFF. The DNA for the CDR3 is TGTGCCAGCGCCCCGGAGCAGTTCTTC. The whole variable domain, filled in from reference TRBV2 and TRBJ2-1, reads EPEVTQTPSHQVTQMGQEVILRCVPISNHLYFYWYRQILGQKVEFLVSFYNNEISEKSEIFDDQFSVERPDGSNFTLKIRSTKLEDSAMYFCASAPEQFFGPGTRLTVL.

This clone was seen once. The chain couples TRBV7-9 to TRBJ2-6; D is undetermined. Trimming took off 5 bases at V and 2 bases at J, with 4 bases between the two ends. CDR1 and CDR2 (germline): SEHNR, FQNEAQ (reference sequence). This CDR3 is 13 amino acids long. In DNA form, the CDR3 reads TGTGCCAGCAGCGGGACTGGGGCCAACGTCCTGACTTTC. It yields the protein CASSGTGANVLTF.

The V and J genes are TRBV7-2 and TRBJ2-7; D gene ambiguous. CDR3 size: 13 residues. Germline CDR1 and CDR2: SGHTA and FQGNSA. Trimming removed 2 bases at V and 2 bases at J, with 7 bases between. CDR3 loop: CASSLIRPYEQYF. CDR3 sequence (DNA): TGTGCCAGCAGCTTAATTAGACCCTACGAGCAGTACTTC.

This clone has only a few counts. The V and J genes are TRBV9 and TRBJ1-1; tentatively, D is TRBD1 (6 bases). V shed 5 bases and J shed 1 base, with 9 bases lying between them. Germline-derived CDR1 and CDR2 are SGDLS and YYNGEE. The CDR3 is made up of 13 amino acids. CDR3 sequence (DNA): TGTGCCAGCAGGAAACAGGGGAACACTGAAGCTTTCTTT. It specifies CASRKQGNTEAFF.

The rearrangement uses TRBV10-2 and TRBJ2-5; 10 bases map to TRBD1. V dropped 6 bases and J dropped 4; count of bases not matched to a gene: 14. Germline assignment: CDR1 WSHSY and CDR2 SAAADI. The CDR3 consists of 17 residues. CDR3 sequence reads: CASRTWDRGPASETQYF. The CDR3 DNA reads as TGCGCCAGCAGAACCTGGGACAGGGGACCCGCATCAGAGACCCAGTACTTC.

This clone was counted only a few times. The chain joins TRBV5-4 to TRBJ1-1, with 7 nucleotides matching TRBD1. CDR1 and CDR2 from the germline V gene are SGHNT and YYREEE (reference sequence). V shed 4 bases and J 2 bases; nucleotides not matched to a gene: 8. This CDR3 comprises 15 residues. Here the CDR3 DNA reads TGTGCCAGCAGCCTAGGGGGCGTCGACAACACTGAAGCTTTCTTT. It specifies CASSLGGVDNTEAFF.

This clone turned up a few times. The rearrangement uses TRBV14 and TRBJ1-1; D not resolved. Per germline, CDR1 SGHDN and CDR2 FVKESK. V dropped 4 bases and J dropped 4 bases, with 13 bases sitting between them. This CDR3 has 14 amino acids. The CDR3, as DNA: TGTGCCAGCAGCCCCCGGGCCTTCCTCACTGAAGCTTTCTTT. Amino acids: CASSPRAFLTEAFF. The variable domain in full, completed from reference TRBV14 and TRBJ1-1, reads EAGVTQFPSHSVIEKGQTVTLRCDPISGHDNLYWYRRVMGKEIKFLLHFVKESKQDESGMPNNRFLAERTGGTYSTLKVQPAELEDSGVYFCASSPRAFLTEAFFGQGTRLTVV.

This chain connects TRBV12-5 to TRBJ1-1; perhaps TRBD1 as D (6 bases). V dropped 0 bases and J dropped 0 bases, with 14 bases sitting between them. CDR3 length equals 17 residues. Per the germline V gene, CDR1 is LGHNT and CDR2 is FRNRAP. This CDR3 reads CASGLVMDRIMNTEAFF. DNA of the CDR3: TGTGCTAGTGGTTTGGTGATGGACAGAATCATGAACACTGAAGCTTTCTTT.